These 26 T cell receptor beta chains were sequenced from one sample in a study of T cell repertoires in chronic hepatitis B. The protocol was immunoSEQ multiplex PCR, while the TCRdb copy is restricted to in-frame clones and leaves out a portion. There are about 420 clones in the sample; roughly 74% occur only once, and roughly 44% lies in the top ten. The sample comprised total CD8+ T cells from PBMCs. The origin of the receptors is a human donor with chronic hepatitis B virus infection.

The chain links TRBV14 to TRBJ1-1; a possible D gene is TRBD1 (5 bases). The length of the CDR3 is 17 residues. Germline V lookup: CDR1 SGHDN, CDR2 FVKESK. The ends were cut back, 4 bases at V and 2 bases at J, with 20 bases in the middle. The CDR3 sequence: CASSLQGDLTFNTEAFF. DNA for the CDR3: TGTGCCAGCAGCCTTCAAGGGGACTTAACCTTCAACACTGAAGCTTTCTTT.

This sequence joins TRBV19 and TRBJ2-1, with D hard to call. Germline CDR1 is LNHDA and CDR2 is SQIVND (reference sequence). Between the trimmed V and J ends, which lost 5 bases and 4 bases, there was a span of 3 bases. The CDR3 contains 11 residues. The CDR3 loop is CASSVYNEQFF. The CDR3 DNA reads TGTGCCAGTAGTGTTTACAATGAGCAGTTCTTC.

This rearrangement joins TRBV13 to TRBJ2-7; D gene ambiguous. Germline loops: CDR1 PRHDT, CDR2 FYEKMQ (reference sequence). Trimming shortened V by 3 bases and J by 0 bases, and 6 bases separated the two germline ends. CDR3 size: 13 residues. The CDR3 nucleotides are TGTGCCAGCAGCTTGCAGAGCTCCTACGAGCAGTACTTC. Residues: CASSLQSSYEQYF.

The chain couples TRBV9 to TRBJ1-1; no clear D. Trimming pared 0 bases from V and 6 bases from J, leaving 9 bases between. This CDR3 is built from 13 residues. Germline V CDR1 and CDR2: SGDLS, YYNGEE. CDR3: CASSVGQIAEAFF. CDR3 coding DNA: TGTGCCAGCAGCGTAGGCCAGATCGCTGAAGCTTTCTTT.

This clone was picked up one time. The chain has TRBV27 and TRBJ1-2, with D possibly TRBD1 on 5 matching bases. The CDR3 is made up of 13 amino acids. Germline V CDR1 and CDR2: MNHEY, SMNVEV (reference sequence). Trimming removed 7 bases at V and 10 bases at J, with 19 bases between. The DNA of the CDR3 is TGTGCCAGCACCGGAGGTGGACACCCGACCTACACCTTC. This codes for CASTGGGHPTYTF.

This clone showed up just once. The rearrangement joins TRBV28 to TRBJ2-5, with no clear D. V gave up 5 bases and J gave up 5 bases, with 9 bases separating them. Germline loops: CDR1 MDHEN, CDR2 SYDVKM. The CDR3 contains 12 residues. CDR3 protein: CASSALVETQYF. The CDR3, as DNA: TGTGCCAGCAGTGCCCTTGTGGAGACCCAGTACTTC.

The rearrangement joins TRBV5-1 to TRBJ1-1; no firm D call. Germline values: CDR1 SGHRS, CDR2 YFSETQ. The V gene lost 0 bases and the J gene lost 0 bases, with 9 bases spanning the gap. The CDR3 is 15 amino acids. The CDR3 reads CASSLGVGLNTEAFF. The CDR3 DNA reads as TGCGCCAGCAGCTTGGGCGTTGGCTTGAACACTGAAGCTTTCTTT.

V and J are TRBV30 and TRBJ2-6, with no clear D. Germline assignment: CDR1 GTSNPN and CDR2 SVGIG (reference sequence). The V gene lost 0 bases and the J gene lost 1 base, with 7 bases spanning the gap. The CDR3 contains 15 residues. The CDR3 sequence: CAWSVDGSGANVLTF. The CDR3 coding sequence is TGTGCCTGGAGTGTAGACGGTTCTGGGGCCAACGTCCTGACTTTC.

V gene TRBV27 combines with J gene TRBJ2-6; D is ambiguous. CDR3 length equals 15 residues. V lost 5 bases to trimming and J lost 0 bases, with 8 bases between them. Germline V CDR1 and CDR2: MNHEY, SMNVEV (reference sequence). CDR3 bases: TGTGCCAGCAGTCCCCGACTCTCTGGGGCCAACGTCCTGACTTTC. Its protein is CASSPRLSGANVLTF.

The chain joins TRBV7-9 to TRBJ2-7; possibly TRBD2 for D (5 bases). The CDR3 has 16 residues. V shed 5 bases and J shed 0 bases, with 17 bases lying between them. CDR1 and CDR2 from the germline V gene are SEHNR and FQNEAQ (reference sequence). CDR3 DNA: TGTGCCAGCAGCCCCTTCGGGGAGCGGCACTCCTACGAGCAGTACTTC. Its translation is CASSPFGERHSYEQYF.

This clone appeared once. The gene calls are TRBV2 and TRBJ2-7; 13 bases line up with TRBD2. The ends lost 6 bases at V and 4 bases at J; junction bases unmatched: 6. The CDR3 loop spans 15 amino acids. In germline, CDR1 is SNHLY, CDR2 FYNNEI. The chain's CDR3 is CASSLPGLAGYEQYF. In nucleotides, the CDR3 is TGTGCCAGCAGCCTACCGGGACTAGCGGGGTACGAGCAGTACTTC.

The CDR3 sequence is CASSPGLSYTDTQYF. The CDR3 DNA sequence: TGTGCCAGCAGCCCCGGACTCTCTTACACAGATACGCAGTATTTT. The chain joins TRBV5-8 to TRBJ2-3, with D possibly matching TRBD2 (5 bases). Germline V gene data show CDR1 as SGHTS and CDR2 as YDEGEE. The length of the CDR3 is 15 residues. Between the trimmed V and J ends, which lost 4 bases and 2 bases, there was a span of 14 bases.

The V and J genes are TRBV9 and TRBJ2-1, with 9 bases aligning to TRBD1. V dropped 5 bases and J dropped 6; count of bases not matched to a gene: 3. Germline V gene data show CDR1 as SGDLS and CDR2 as YYNGEE. The CDR3 spans 13 residues. The DNA of the CDR3 is TGTGCCAGCAGTGGGACAGGGCGCAATGAGCAGTTCTTC. Translated: CASSGTGRNEQFF.

This chain joins TRBV19 and TRBJ1-1; 7 positions agree with TRBD1. Germline values: CDR1 LNHDA, CDR2 SQIVND (reference sequence). V gave up 7 bases and J gave up 4 bases; unmatched junction bases: 6. The CDR3 sequence is 13 residues long. Written as DNA, the CDR3 is TGTGCCAGTACCACCGGGACAGCCACTGAAGCTTTCTTT. The encoded protein is CASTTGTATEAFF.

The chain carries TRBV5-1 and TRBJ2-1; no clear D. The CDR3 spans 16 residues. V was cut by 0 bases and J by 4 bases, with 14 bases left in between. Looked up from germline, CDR1 is SGHRS and CDR2 is YFSETQ. CDR3 sequence reads: CASSLVSRSRYNEQFF. For the CDR3, the DNA is TGCGCCAGCAGCTTGGTGTCCAGGAGTAGGTACAATGAGCAGTTCTTC.

This chain links TRBV11-3 with TRBJ2-7, with D perhaps TRBD1 (7 bases). The V end lost 1 base, the J end lost 1 base, and 11 bases lay between the germline ends. Germline values: CDR1 SGHNT, CDR2 YENEEA. This CDR3 is 15 amino acids long. The chain's CDR3 is CASSLGPGGSYEQYF. The CDR3 DNA is TGTGCCAGCAGCTTAGGTCCAGGGGGGTCCTACGAGCAGTACTTC. Combining the CDR3 with reference TRBV11-3 and TRBJ2-7 gives the whole variable domain EAGVVQSPRYKIIEKKQPVAFWCNPISGHNTLYWYLQNLGQGPELLIRYENEEAVDDSQLPKDRFSAERLKGVDSTLKIQPAELGDSAVYLCASSLGPGGSYEQYFGPGTRLTVT.

The chain combines TRBV1 with TRBJ2-6; the table gives TRBD1 as D, unverified against the DNA. TRBV1 is annotated as a pseudogene. This CDR3 is 18 amino acids long. For the CDR3, the DNA is TGCACCAGCAGGCTGGTTCGTTTTGCACAAAGTCGGGCCAACGTCCTGACTTTC. Translation gives CTSRLVRFAQSRANVLTF.

Relative to its sample, this clone is hyperexpanded. The genes are TRBV15 and TRBJ2-5, with TRBD2 identical over 8 bases. Germline assignment: CDR1 LNHNV and CDR2 YYDKDF (reference sequence). The length of the CDR3 is 13 residues. After removal of 2 bases from V and 4 bases from J, the junction contained 0 bases not matched to a gene. The CDR3 is CATSRLAGETQYF. The DNA of the CDR3 is TGTGCCACCAGCAGACTAGCGGGAGAGACCCAGTACTTC.

This clone was observed a single time. V is TRBV30 and J is TRBJ1-3; D remains unclear. CDR1 GTSNPN and CDR2 SVGIG come from the germline V gene (reference sequence). The CDR3 runs 14 residues. Between the trimmed V and J ends, which lost 0 bases and 0 bases, there was a span of 6 bases. The CDR3, as DNA: TGTGCCTGGAGTGTAGGCAGCTCTGGAAACACCATATATTTT. Residues: CAWSVGSSGNTIYF.

The V gene is TRBV9, the J gene TRBJ2-1; TRBD2 matches at 10 bases. The CDR3 sequence is 15 residues long. The V gene's germline CDR1 is SGDLS and CDR2 YYNGEE. The V gene end was trimmed by 4 bases and the J gene end by 6 bases; junction bases not matched to a gene: 7. DNA of the CDR3: TGTGCCAGCAGCAGCACTAGCGGGATATCCAATGAGCAGTTCTTC. Translating it yields CASSSTSGISNEQFF. Full variable domain (outside the CDR3, taken from reference TRBV9 and TRBJ2-1): DSGVTQTPKHLITATGQRVTLRCSPRSGDLSVYWYQQSLDQGLQFLIQYYNGEERAKGNILERFSAQQFPDLHSELNLSSLELGDSALYFCASSSTSGISNEQFFGPGTRLTVL.

The chain links TRBV29-1 to TRBJ1-2, with D possibly matching TRBD1 (5 bases). The length of the CDR3 is 12 residues. V lost 5 bases and J lost 3, with 10 bases in between. Germline lookup yields CDR1 SQVTM and CDR2 ANQGSEA. The CDR3 nucleotides are TGCAGCGTTTTGGAGGGGCACTATGGCTACACCTTC. Protein product: CSVLEGHYGYTF.

This chain links TRBV5-6 with TRBJ1-1, with TRBD1 matching over 10 bases. Germline V gene lookup returns CDR1 SGHDT and CDR2 YYEEEE. CDR3 length equals 14 residues. V lost 4 bases, J lost 4 bases, and 4 bases stayed unmatched. The CDR3 reads CASSHGQGGTEAFF. The CDR3 bases are TGTGCCAGCAGCCACGGACAGGGGGGCACTGAAGCTTTCTTT. Filled out from reference TRBV5-6 and TRBJ1-1, the complete variable domain reads DAGVTQSPTHLIKTRGQQVTLRCSPKSGHDTVSWYQQALGQGPQFIFQYYEEEERQRGNFPDRFSGHQFPNYSSELNVNALLLGDSALYLCASSHGQGGTEAFFGQGTRLTVV.

The CDR3 reads CASSSELGLAITYNEQFF. The CDR3 DNA follows: TGTGCCAGCAGCTCCGAGCTCGGACTAGCGATCACCTACAATGAGCAGTTCTTC. V usage is TRBV7-9 and J usage is TRBJ2-1, with 9 nucleotides matching TRBD2. The germline gives CDR1 SEHNR, CDR2 FQNEAQ (reference sequence). The ends lost 4 bases at V and 2 bases at J; junction bases unmatched: 12. The CDR3 consists of 18 residues.

The chain combines TRBV7-6 with TRBJ2-7; 9 bases map to TRBD1. The CDR3 sequence is 13 residues long. V was clipped by 6 bases and J by 5 bases; unmatched bases: 5. Germline assignment: CDR1 SGHVS and CDR2 FNYEAQ. For the CDR3, the DNA is TGTGCCAGCAGTTCGGACAGGGGCCACGAGCAGTACTTC. Translating gives CASSSDRGHEQYF.

The chain uses TRBV27 and TRBJ1-1, with 7 bases that match TRBD1. The trim removed 7 bases at V and 7 bases at J, leaving 12 bases unmatched. The germline CDR1 and CDR2 sequences are MNHEY and SMNVEV (reference sequence). The CDR3 contains 14 residues. CDR3 in DNA: TGTGCCAGCACCCCGAGGACAGGCGGGTTTGAAGCTTTCTTT. It specifies CASTPRTGGFEAFF.

This sequence joins TRBV14 and TRBJ2-7; TRBD2 is a possible D gene (6 bases). Per germline, CDR1 SGHDN and CDR2 FVKESK. V lost 5 bases to trimming and J lost 4 bases, with 9 bases between them. The CDR3 consists of 12 residues. CDR3 nucleotides: TGTGCCAGCAGCGTCGGAGGGTACGAGCAGTACTTC. This translates into CASSVGGYEQYF.